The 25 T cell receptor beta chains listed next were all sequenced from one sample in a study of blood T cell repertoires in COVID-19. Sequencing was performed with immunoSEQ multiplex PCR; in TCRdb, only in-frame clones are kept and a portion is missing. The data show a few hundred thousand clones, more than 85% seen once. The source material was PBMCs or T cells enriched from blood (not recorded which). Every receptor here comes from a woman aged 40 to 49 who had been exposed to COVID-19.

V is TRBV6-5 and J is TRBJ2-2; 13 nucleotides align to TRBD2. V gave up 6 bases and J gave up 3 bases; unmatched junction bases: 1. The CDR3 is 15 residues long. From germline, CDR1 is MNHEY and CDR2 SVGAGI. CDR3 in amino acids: CASSGLAGDTGELFF. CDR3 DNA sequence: TGTGCCAGCAGCGGACTAGCGGGAGACACCGGGGAGCTGTTTTTT.

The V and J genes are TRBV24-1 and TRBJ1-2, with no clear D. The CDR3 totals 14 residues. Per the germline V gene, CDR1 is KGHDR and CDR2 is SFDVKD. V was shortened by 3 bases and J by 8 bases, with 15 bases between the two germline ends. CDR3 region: CATSDPRGAGGYTF. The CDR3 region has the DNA TGTGCCACCAGTGATCCACGGGGTGCCGGGGGCTACACCTTC.

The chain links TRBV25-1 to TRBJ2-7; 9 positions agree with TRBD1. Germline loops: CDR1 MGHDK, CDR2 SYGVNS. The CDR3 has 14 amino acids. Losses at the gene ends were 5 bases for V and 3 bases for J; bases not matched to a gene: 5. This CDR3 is CASSKKDRGYEQYF. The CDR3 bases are TGTGCCAGCAGTAAGAAGGACAGGGGCTACGAGCAGTACTTC.

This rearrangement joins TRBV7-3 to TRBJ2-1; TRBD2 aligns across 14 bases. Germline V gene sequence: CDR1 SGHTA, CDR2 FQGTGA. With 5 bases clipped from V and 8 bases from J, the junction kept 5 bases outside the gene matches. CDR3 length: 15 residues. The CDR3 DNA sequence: TGTGCCAGCAGCCTAGGGACTAGCGGGAGCCATGAGCAGTTCTTC. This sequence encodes CASSLGTSGSHEQFF.

Here the CDR3 DNA reads TGTGCCAGTAGTATAGGGGCGACATCACCCCTCCACTTT. Protein product: CASSIGATSPLHF. The chain joins TRBV19 to TRBJ1-6; D unclear. Trimming shortened V by 1 base and J by 10 bases, and 8 bases separated the two germline ends. In germline, CDR1 is LNHDA, CDR2 SQIVND (reference sequence). This CDR3 contains 13 residues.

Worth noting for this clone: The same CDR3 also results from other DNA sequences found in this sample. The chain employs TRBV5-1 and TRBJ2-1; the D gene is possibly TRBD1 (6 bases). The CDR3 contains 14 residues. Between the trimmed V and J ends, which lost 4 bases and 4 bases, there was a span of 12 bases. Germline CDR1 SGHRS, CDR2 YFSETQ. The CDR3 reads CASSLGQTYNEQFF. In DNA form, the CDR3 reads TGCGCCAGCAGCCTAGGACAGACGTACAATGAGCAGTTCTTC.

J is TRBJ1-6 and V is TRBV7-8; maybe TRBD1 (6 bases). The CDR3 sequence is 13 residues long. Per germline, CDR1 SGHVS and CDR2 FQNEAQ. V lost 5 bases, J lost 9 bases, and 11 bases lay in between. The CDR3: CASSTGIGSPLHF. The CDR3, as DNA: TGTGCCAGCAGCACAGGGATAGGTTCACCCCTCCACTTT.

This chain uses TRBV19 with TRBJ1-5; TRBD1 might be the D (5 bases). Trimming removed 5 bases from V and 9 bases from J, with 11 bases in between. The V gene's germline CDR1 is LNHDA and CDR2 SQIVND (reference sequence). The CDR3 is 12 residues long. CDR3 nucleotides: TGTGCCAGTAGTCCCACAGACAGGCCCCAGCATTTT. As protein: CASSPTDRPQHF. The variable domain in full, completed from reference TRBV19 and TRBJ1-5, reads DGGITQSPKYLFRKEGQNVTLSCEQNLNHDAMYWYRQDPGQGLRLIYYSQIVNDFQKGDIAEGYSVSREKKESFPLTVTSAQKNPTAFYLCASSPTDRPQHFGDGTRLSIL.

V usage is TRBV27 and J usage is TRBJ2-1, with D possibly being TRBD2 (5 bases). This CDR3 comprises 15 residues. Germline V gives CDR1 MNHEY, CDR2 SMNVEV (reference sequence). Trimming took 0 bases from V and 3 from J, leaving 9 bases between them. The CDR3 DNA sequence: TGTGCCAGCAGTTTATCGGCCGGGAACTACAATGAGCAGTTCTTC. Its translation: CASSLSAGNYNEQFF.

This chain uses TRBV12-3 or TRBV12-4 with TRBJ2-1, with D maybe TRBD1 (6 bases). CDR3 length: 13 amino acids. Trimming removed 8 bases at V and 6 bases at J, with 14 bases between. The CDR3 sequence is CASARTGSNEQFF. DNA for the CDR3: TGTGCCAGCGCCCGAACAGGGAGCAATGAGCAGTTCTTC.

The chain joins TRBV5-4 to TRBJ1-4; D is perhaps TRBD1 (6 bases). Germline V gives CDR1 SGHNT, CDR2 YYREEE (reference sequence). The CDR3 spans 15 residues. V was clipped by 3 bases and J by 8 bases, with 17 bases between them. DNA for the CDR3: TGTGCCAGCAGCTCTAAGACAGGTCCTGGGGAAAAACTGTTTTTT. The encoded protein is CASSSKTGPGEKLFF.

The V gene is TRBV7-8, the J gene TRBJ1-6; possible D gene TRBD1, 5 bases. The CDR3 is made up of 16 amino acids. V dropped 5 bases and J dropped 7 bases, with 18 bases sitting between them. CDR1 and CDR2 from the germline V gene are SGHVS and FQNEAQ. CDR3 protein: CASSPGGGADNSPLHF. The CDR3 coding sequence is TGTGCCAGCAGCCCTGGAGGAGGGGCCGACAATTCACCCCTCCACTTT. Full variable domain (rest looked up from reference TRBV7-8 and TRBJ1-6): GAGVSQSPRYKVAKRGQDVALRCDPISGHVSLFWYQQALGQGPEFLTYFQNEAQLDKSGLPSDRFFAERPEGSVSTLKIQRTQQEDSAVYLCASSPGGGADNSPLHFGNGTRLTVT.

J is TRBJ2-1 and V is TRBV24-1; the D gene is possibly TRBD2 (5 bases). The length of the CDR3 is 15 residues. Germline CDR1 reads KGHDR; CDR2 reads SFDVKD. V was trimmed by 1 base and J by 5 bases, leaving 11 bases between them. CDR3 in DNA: TGTGCCACCAGTGATTTTTCGAGGAGGAACAATGAGCAGTTCTTC. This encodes CATSDFSRRNNEQFF.

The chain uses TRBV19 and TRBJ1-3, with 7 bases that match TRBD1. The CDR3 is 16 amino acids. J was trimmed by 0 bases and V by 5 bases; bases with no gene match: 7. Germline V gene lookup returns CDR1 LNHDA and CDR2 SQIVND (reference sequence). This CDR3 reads CASSSRTGFSGNTIYF. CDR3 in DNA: TGTGCCAGTAGTTCAAGGACAGGATTCTCTGGAAACACCATATATTTT.

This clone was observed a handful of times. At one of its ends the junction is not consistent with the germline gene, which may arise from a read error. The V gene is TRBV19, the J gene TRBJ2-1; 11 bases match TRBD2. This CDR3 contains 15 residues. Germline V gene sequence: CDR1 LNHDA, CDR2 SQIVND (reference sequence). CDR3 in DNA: TGTGCCAGTAGAATAGCGGGGGGGCCCCGCAATGAGCAGTTCTTC. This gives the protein CASRIAGGPRNEQFF.

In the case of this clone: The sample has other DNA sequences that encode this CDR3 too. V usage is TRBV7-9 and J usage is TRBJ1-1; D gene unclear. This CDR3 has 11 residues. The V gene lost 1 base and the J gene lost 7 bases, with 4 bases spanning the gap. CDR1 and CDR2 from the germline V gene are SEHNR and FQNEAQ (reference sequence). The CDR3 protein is CASSLGSEAFF. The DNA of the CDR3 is TGTGCCAGCAGCTTAGGGAGTGAAGCTTTCTTT.

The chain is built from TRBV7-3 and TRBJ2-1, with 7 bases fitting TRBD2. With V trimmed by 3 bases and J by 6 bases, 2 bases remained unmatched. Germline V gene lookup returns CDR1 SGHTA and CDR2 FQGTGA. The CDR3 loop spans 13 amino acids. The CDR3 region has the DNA TGTGCCAGCAGCTTCGCTAGCGGCAATGAGCAGTTCTTC. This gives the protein CASSFASGNEQFF.

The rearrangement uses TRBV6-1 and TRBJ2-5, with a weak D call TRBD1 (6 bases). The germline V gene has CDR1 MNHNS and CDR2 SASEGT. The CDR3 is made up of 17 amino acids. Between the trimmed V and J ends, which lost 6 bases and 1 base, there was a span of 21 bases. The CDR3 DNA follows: TGTGCCAGCAGAGAAACCCGGGACATACGAAGCCAAGAGACCCAGTACTTC. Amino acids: CASRETRDIRSQETQYF.

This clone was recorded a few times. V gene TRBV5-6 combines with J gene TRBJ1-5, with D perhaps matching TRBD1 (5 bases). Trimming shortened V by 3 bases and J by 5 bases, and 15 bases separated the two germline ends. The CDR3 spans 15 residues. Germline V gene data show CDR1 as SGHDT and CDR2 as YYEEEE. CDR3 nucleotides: TGTGCCAGCAGCTACCAGGGCCTTATGGATCAGCCCCAGCATTTT. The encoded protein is CASSYQGLMDQPQHF.

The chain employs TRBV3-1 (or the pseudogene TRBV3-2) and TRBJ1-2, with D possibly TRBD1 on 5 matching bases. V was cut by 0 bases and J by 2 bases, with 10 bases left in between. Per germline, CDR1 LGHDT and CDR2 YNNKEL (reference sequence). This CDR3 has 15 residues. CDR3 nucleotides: TGTGCCAGCAGCCAAGAATGGTCAGGGAACTATGGCTACACCTTC. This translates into CASSQEWSGNYGYTF.

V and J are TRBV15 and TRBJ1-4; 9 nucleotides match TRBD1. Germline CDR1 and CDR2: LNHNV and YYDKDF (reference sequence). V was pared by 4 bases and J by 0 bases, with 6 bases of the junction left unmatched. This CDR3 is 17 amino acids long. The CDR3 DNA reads TGTGCCACCAGCAATAACAGGGGGCTCCCAACTAATGAAAAACTGTTTTTT. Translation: CATSNNRGLPTNEKLFF.

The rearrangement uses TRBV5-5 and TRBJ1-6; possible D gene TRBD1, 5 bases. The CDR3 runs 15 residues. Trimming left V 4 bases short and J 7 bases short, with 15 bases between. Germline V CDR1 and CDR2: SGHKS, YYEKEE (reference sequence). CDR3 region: CASSAQQVANSPLHF. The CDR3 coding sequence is TGTGCCAGCAGCGCCCAACAGGTCGCCAATTCACCCCTCCACTTT.

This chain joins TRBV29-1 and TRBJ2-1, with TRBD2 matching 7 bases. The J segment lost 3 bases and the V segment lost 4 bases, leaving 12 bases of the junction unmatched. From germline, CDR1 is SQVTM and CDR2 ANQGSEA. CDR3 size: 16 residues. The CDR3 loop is CSVGETIWGGYNEQFF. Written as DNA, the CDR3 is TGCAGCGTTGGGGAGACGATTTGGGGGGGCTACAATGAGCAGTTCTTC.

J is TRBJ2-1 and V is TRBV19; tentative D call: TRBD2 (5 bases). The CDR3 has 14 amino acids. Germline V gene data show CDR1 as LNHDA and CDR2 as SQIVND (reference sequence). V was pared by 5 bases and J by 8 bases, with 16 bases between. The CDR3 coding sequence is TGTGCCAGTAGTCTCCTATGGGGAGCGGATGAGCAGTTCTTC. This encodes CASSLLWGADEQFF.

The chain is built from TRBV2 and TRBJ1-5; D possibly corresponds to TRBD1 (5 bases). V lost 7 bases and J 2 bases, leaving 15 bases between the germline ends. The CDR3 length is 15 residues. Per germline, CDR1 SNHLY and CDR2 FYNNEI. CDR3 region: CASKQVLMGNQPQHF. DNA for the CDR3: TGTGCCAGCAAACAGGTTCTTATGGGCAATCAGCCCCAGCATTTT.